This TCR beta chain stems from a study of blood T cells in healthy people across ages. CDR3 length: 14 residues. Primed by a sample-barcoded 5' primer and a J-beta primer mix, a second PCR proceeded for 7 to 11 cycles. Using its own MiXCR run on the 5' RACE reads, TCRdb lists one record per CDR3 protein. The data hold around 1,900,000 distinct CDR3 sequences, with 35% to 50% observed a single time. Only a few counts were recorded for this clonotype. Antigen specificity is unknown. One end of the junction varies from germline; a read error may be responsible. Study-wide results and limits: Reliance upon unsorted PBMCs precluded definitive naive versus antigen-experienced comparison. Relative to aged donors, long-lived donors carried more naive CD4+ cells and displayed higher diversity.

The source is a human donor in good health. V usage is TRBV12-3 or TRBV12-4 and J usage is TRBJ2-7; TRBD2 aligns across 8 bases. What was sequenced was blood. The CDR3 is CAGSFTGGAYEQYF. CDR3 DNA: TGTGCCGGCAGTTTTACCGGGGGGGCCTACGAGCAGTACTTC.